One sample yielded the 2 T cell receptor beta chains listed below, sequenced in a study of human thymus T cells (dated by TCRdb to the early 2020s). The library was generated by the immunoSEQ multiplex PCR assay. TCRdb provides this immuneACCESS table in a form limited to in-frame rearrangements. Some clones are lacking; in checked studies, under half of them reflect an unresolved V gene, and why the rest are absent is not known. Here the sample has about 50,000 clones; around 95% occur a single time. The ten biggest clones cover approximately 0.15% of the sample. Sequencing used blood. The receptors come from a girl under three years old with a congenital heart defect but otherwise immunologically healthy.

This chain connects TRBV2 to TRBJ2-7, with 8 bases matching TRBD2. The CDR3 loop spans 15 amino acids. Germline V lookup: CDR1 SNHLY, CDR2 FYNNEI. Trimming at V came to 3 bases and at J to 2 bases, leaving 6 bases not matched to a gene. CDR3 coding DNA: TGTGCCAGCAGTGATTCGCGGGAGGTACCCTACGAGCAGTACTTC. Translated: CASSDSREVPYEQYF.

This clone was recorded only once. The chain has TRBV19 and TRBJ2-3; 9 bases match TRBD1. The V gene's germline CDR1 is LNHDA and CDR2 SQIVND (reference sequence). After removal of 1 base from V and 1 base from J, the junction contained 0 bases not matched to a gene. This CDR3 is built from 15 residues. The CDR3 DNA is TGTGCCAGTAGTATAGGGACAGGGGGCACAGATACGCAGTATTTT. The encoded protein is CASSIGTGGTDTQYF.